This T cell receptor (beta chain) is from a study of cytomegalovirus exposure and HLA in healthy donors. The wider study: About 80 million unique TCRs from HLA-typed donors made up an early data release. Study-wide findings and caveats: In a later analysis, parvovirus B19, influenza, CMV and Epstein-Barr virus appeared linked to several top co-occurrence clusters. Reports showed the classifier diagnosing cytomegalovirus status with high specificity and sensitivity. Reportedly, fewer N-insertions than the approximately 600-donor mean appeared in an Asian-associated ancestry cluster in a later analysis.

A few counts support this clone. Its specificity is unknown. Primers: 60 Vbeta forward and 13 Jbeta reverse. Method: immunoSEQ multiplex PCR; TCRdb's copy keeps in-frame clones and lacks some. The sample lists about 130,000 clones, around three quarters occurring once. CDR3 size: 15 residues. From germline, CDR1 is GTSNPN and CDR2 SVGIG (reference sequence). V was clipped by 6 bases and J by 1 base, with 16 bases between them. The TCR comes from a man aged 30-40 years in good health and CMV-seropositive. The chain uses TRBV30 and TRBJ1-5; maybe TRBD1 (5 bases). Sequenced material: PBMCs. The CDR3 sequence is CACSRQSRSNQPQHF. The DNA of the CDR3 is TGTGCCTGCAGTAGACAGTCCAGAAGCAATCAGCCCCAGCATTTT.